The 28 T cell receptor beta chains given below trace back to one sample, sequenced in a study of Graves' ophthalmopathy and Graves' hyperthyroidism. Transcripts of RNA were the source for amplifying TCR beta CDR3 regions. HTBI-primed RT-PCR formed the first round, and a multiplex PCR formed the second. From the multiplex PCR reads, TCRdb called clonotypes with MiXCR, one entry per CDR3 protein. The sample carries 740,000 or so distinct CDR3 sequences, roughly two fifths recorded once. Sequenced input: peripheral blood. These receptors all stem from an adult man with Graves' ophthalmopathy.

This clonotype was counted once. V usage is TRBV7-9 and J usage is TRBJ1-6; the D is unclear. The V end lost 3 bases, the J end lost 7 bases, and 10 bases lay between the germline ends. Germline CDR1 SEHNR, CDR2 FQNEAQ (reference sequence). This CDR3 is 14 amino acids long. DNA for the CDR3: TGTGCCAGCAGCTTTGGAGCGGGGAATTCACCCCTCCACTTT. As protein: CASSFGAGNSPLHF.

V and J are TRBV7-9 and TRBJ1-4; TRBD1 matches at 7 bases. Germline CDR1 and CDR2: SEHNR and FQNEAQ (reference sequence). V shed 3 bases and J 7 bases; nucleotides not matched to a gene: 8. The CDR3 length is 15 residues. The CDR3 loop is CASSFRQGVGEKLFF. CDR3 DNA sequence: TGTGCCAGCAGCTTTAGACAGGGCGTAGGTGAAAAACTGTTTTTT.

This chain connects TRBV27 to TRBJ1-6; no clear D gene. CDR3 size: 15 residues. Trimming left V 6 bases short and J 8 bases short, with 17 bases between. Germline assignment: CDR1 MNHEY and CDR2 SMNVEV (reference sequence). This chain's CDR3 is CASRRVRGPHSPLHF. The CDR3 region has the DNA TGTGCCAGCAGGCGCGTCCGGGGTCCTCATTCACCCCTCCACTTT.

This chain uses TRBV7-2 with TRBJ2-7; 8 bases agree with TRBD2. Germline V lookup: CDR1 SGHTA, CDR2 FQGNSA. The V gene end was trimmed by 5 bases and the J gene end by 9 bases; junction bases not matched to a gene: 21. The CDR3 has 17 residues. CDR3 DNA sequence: TGTGCCAGCAGCAAACGGACTGTGAGCGGGAGTGCAGGTGGGCAGTACTTC. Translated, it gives CASSKRTVSGSAGGQYF. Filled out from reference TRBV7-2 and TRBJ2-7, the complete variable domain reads GAGVSQSPSNKVTEKGKDVELRCDPISGHTALYWYRQSLGQGLEFLIYFQGNSAPDKSGLPSDRFSAERTGGSVSTLTIQRTQQEDSAVYLCASSKRTVSGSAGGQYFGPGTRLTVT.

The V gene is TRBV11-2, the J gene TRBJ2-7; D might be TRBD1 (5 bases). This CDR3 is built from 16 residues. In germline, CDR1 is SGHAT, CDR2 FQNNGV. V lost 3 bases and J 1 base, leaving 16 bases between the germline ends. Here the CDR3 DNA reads TGTGCCAGCAGCTTGATAACAGCAGGGTGGTCCTACGAGCAGTACTTC. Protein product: CASSLITAGWSYEQYF.

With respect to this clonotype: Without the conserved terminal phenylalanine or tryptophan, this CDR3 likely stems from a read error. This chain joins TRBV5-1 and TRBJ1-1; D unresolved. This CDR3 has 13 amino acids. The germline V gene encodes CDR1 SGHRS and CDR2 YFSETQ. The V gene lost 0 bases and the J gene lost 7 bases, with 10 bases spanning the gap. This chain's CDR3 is CASSLEGRGEAFY. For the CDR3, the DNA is TGCGCCAGCAGCTTGGAGGGTCGGGGTGAAGCTTTCTAT.

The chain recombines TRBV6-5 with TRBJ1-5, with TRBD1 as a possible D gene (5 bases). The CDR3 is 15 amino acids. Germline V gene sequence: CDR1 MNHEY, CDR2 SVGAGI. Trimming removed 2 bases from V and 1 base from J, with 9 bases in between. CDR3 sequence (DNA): TGTGCCAGCAGTTACGCCAGGGAGAGCAATCAGCCCCAGCATTTT. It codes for CASSYARESNQPQHF.

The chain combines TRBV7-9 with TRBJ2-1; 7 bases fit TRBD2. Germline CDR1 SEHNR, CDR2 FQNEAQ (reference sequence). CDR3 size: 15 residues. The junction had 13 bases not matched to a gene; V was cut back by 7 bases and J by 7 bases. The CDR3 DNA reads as TGTGCCAGCACCCGGTCGGGAGGTAGCATGAATGAGCAGTTCTTC. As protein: CASTRSGGSMNEQFF.

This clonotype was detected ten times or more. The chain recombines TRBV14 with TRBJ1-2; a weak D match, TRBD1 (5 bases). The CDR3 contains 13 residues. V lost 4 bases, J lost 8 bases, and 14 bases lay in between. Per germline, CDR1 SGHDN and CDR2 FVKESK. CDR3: CASSPGRQGGYTF. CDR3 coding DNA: TGTGCCAGCAGCCCGGGGAGGCAGGGCGGCTACACCTTC.

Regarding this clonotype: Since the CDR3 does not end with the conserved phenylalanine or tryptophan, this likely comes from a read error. The CDR3 coding sequence is TGTGCCAGCAGCTCCCGACTGGGACTAGCGGGGGGAGAGACCCAGTACTAC. Amino acid sequence: CASSSRLGLAGGETQYY. The rearrangement uses TRBV7-9 and TRBJ2-5; 15 bases line up with TRBD2. The germline CDR1 and CDR2 sequences are SEHNR and FQNEAQ (reference sequence). CDR3 size: 17 residues. The junction had 7 bases not matched to a gene; V was cut back by 4 bases and J by 4 bases.

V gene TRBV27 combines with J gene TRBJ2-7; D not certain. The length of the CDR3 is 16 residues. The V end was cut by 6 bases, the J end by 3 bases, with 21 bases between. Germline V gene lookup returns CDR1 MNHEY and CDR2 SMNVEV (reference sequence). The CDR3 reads CASSPLPLEADYEQYF. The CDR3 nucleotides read TGTGCCAGCAGCCCTTTACCCTTAGAGGCCGACTACGAGCAGTACTTC.

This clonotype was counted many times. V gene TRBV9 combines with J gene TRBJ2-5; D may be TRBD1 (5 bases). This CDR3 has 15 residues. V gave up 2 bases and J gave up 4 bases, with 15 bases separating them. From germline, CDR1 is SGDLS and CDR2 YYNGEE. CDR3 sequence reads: CASSVTGFMGETQYF. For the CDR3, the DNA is TGTGCCAGCAGCGTTACAGGATTCATGGGAGAGACCCAGTACTTC.

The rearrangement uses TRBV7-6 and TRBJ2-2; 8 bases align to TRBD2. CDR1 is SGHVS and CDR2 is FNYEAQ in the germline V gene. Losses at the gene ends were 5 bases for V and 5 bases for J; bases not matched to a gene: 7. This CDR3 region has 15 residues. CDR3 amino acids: CASSNGASGTGELFF. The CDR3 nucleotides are TGTGCCAGCAGCAACGGGGCTAGCGGGACCGGGGAGCTGTTTTTT.

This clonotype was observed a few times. The CDR3 bases are TGTGCCAGCAGGTACCGGGACCCCGAGACTTTCTTT. Protein: CASRYRDPETFF. V and J are TRBV7-9 and TRBJ1-1, with D tentatively TRBD1 (5 bases). The CDR3 consists of 12 residues. CDR1 SEHNR and CDR2 FQNEAQ come from the germline V gene (reference sequence). V lost 6 bases and J 12 bases, leaving 17 bases between the germline ends.

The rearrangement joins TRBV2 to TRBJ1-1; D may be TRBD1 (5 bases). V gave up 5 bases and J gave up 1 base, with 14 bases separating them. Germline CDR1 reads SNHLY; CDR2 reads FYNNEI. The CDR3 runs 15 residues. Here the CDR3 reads CASSYNQGGNTEAFF. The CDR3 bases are TGTGCCAGCAGTTACAATCAGGGCGGGAACACTGAAGCTTTCTTT.

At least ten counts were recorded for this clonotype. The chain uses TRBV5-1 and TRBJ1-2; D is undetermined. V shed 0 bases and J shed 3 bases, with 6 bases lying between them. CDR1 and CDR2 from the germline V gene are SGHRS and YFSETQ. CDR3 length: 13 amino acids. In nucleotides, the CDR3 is TGCGCCAGCAGCTTGGGAGCTGACTATGGCTACACCTTC. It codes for CASSLGADYGYTF.

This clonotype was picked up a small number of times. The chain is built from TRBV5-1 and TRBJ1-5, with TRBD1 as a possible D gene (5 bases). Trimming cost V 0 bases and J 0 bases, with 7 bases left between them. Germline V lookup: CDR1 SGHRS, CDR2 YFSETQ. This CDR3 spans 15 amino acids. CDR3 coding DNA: TGCGCCAGCAGCTTGGTTGGGGGTAGCAATCAGCCCCAGCATTTT. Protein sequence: CASSLVGGSNQPQHF.

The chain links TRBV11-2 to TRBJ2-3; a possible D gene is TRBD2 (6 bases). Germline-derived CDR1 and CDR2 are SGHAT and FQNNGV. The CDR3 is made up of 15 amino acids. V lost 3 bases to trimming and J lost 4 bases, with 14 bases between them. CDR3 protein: CASSFKSGSADTQYF. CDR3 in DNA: TGTGCCAGCAGCTTCAAGTCCGGGAGCGCAGATACGCAGTATTTT.

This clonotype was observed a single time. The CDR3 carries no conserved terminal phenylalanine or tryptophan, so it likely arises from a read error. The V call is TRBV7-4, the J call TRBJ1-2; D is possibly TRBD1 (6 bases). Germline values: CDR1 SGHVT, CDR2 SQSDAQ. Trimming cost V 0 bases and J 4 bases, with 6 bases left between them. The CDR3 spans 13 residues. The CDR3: CASSLAGAYGYTL. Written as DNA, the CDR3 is TGTGCCAGCAGCTTAGCGGGGGCCTATGGCTACACCCTC.

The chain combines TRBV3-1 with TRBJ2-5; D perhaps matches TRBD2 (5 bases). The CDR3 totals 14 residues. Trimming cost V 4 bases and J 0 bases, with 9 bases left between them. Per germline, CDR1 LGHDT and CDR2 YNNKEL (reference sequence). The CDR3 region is CASSLYGNQETQYF. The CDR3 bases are TGTGCCAGCAGCCTATACGGGAACCAAGAGACCCAGTACTTC.

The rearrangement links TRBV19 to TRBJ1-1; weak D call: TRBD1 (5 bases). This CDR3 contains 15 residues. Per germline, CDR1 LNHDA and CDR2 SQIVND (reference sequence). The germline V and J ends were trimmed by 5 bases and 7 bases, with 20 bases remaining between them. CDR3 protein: CASSFGTTARNEAFF. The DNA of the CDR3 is TGTGCCAGTAGTTTCGGCACGACAGCAAGAAATGAAGCTTTCTTT.

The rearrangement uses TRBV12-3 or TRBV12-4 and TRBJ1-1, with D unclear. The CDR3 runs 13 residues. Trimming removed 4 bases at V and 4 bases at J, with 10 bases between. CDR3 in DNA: TGTGCCAGCAGTTACATTGAAGGCACTGAAGCTTTCTTT. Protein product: CASSYIEGTEAFF.

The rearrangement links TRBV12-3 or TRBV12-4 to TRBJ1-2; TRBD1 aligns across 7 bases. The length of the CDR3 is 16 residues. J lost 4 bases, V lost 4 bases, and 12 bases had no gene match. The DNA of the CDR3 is TGTGCCAGCAGTTCAAGAGGACAGGCGAGGGGCTATGGCTACACCTTC. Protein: CASSSRGQARGYGYTF.

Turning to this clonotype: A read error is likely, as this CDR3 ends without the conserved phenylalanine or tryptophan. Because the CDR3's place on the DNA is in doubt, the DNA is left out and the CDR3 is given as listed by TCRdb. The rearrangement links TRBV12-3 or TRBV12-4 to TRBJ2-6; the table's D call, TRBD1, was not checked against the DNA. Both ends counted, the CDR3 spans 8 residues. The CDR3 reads CASSLRGA.

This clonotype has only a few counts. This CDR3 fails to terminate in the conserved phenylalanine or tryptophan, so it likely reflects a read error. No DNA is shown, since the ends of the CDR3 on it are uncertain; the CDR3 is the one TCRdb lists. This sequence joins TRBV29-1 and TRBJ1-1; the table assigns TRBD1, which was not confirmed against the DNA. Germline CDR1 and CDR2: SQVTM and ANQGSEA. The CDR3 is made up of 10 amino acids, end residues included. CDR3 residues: CSVGGGEANY.

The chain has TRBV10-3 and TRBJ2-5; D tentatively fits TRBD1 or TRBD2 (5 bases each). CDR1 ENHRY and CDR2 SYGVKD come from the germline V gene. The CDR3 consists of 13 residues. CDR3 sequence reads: CATGEGNQETQYF. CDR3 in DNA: TGTGCTACCGGCGAGGGGAACCAAGAGACCCAGTACTTC.

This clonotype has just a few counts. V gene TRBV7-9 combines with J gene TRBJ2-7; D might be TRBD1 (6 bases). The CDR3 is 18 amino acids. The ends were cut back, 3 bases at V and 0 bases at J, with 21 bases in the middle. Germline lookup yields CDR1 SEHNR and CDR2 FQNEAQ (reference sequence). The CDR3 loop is CASSLSIPGGSDSYEQYF. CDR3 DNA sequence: TGTGCCAGCAGCTTGTCCATACCTGGGGGCTCTGACTCCTACGAGCAGTACTTC.

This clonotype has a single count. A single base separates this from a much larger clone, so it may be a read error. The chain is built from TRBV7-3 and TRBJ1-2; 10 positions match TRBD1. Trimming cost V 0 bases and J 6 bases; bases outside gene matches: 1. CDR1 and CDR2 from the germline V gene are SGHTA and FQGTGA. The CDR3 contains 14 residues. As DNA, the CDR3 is TGTGCCAGCAGCTTAACCGGGACAGGGGATGGCTACACCTTC. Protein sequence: CASSLTGTGDGYTF.